This T cell receptor (beta chain) was documented in a study of cytomegalovirus exposure and HLA in healthy donors. The table lists this clone with a few counts. The germline CDR1 and CDR2 sequences are SGHRS and YFSETQ. Trimming removed 3 bases at V and 0 bases at J, with 11 bases between. This CDR3 spans 15 amino acids. Use of 60 Vbeta and 13 Jbeta primers characterized the PCR. Generated by immunoSEQ multiplex PCR, the TCRdb table keeps only in-frame clones and is missing some. The sample has over 110,000 clones, more than 75% seen once. The receptor's source is a woman in her late teens or twenties in good health and CMV-seropositive. The V and J genes are TRBV5-1 and TRBJ2-3; no definite D call. The sample consisted of PBMCs. CDR3 amino acids: CASSSLSSSTDTQYF. CDR3 sequence (DNA): TGCGCCAGCAGCTCCCTGTCCTCTAGCACAGATACGCAGTATTTT.